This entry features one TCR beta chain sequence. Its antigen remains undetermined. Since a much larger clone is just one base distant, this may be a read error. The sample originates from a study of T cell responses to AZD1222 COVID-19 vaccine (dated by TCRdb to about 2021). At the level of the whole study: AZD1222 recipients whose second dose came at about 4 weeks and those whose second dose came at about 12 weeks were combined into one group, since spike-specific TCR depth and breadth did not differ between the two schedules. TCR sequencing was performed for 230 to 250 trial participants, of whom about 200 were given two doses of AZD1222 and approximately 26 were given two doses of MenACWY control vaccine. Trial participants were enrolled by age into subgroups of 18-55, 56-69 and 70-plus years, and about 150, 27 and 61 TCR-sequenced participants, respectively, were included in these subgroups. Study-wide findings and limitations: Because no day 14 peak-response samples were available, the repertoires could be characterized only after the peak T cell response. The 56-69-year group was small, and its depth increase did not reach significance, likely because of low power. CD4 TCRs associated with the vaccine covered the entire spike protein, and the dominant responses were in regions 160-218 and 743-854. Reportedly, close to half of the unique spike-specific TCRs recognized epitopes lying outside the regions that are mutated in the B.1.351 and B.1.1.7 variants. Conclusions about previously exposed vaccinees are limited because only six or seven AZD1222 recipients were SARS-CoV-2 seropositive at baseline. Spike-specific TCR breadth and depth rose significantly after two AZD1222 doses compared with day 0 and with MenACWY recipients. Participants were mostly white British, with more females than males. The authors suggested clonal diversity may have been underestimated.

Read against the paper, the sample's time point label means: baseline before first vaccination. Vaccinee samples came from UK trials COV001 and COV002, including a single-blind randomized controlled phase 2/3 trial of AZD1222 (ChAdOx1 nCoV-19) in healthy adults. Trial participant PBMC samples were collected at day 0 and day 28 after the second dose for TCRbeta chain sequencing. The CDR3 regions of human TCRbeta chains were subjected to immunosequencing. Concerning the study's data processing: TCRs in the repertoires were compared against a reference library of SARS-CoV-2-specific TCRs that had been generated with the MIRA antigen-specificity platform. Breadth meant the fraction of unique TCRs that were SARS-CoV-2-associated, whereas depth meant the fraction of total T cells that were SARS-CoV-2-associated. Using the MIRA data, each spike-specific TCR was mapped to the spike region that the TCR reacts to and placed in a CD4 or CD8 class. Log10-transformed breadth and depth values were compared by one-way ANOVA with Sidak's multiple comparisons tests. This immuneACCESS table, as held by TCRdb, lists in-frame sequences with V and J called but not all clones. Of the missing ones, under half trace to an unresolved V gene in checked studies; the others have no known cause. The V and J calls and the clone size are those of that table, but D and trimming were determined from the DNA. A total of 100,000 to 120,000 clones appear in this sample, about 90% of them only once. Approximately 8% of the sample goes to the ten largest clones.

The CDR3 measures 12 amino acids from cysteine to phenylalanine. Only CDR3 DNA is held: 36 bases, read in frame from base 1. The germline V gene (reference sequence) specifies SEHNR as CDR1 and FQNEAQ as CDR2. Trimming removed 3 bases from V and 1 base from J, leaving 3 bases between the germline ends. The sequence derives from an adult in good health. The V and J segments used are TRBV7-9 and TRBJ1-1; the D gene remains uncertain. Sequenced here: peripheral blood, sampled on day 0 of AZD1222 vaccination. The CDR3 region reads CASSFGNTEAFF. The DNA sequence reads TGTGCCAGCAGCTTCGGGAACACTGAAGCTTTCTTT.